Below are 25 T cell receptor beta chains sequenced from a single sample in a study of blood T cell repertoires in COVID-19. Only in-frame clones appear in the TCRdb table, and some are missing; sequencing was by immunoSEQ multiplex PCR. The sample includes around 200,000 clones, approximately 87% seen only once; the top ten take approximately 3.3%. Sequences were obtained from PBMCs or T cells enriched from blood (not recorded which). The receptor set was obtained from a woman aged 45-65 years in a cohort exposed to, infected with or recovered from COVID-19 (not recorded which).

The chain has TRBV15 and TRBJ2-1; D not resolved. Germline CDR1 reads LNHNV; CDR2 reads YYDKDF (reference sequence). The CDR3 is made up of 14 amino acids. V lost 1 base to trimming and J lost 6 bases, with 10 bases between them. In DNA, the CDR3 is TGTGCCACCAGCAGAGTCGGAGAGACCAATGAGCAGTTCTTC. Translation gives CATSRVGETNEQFF.

The count of this clone is one. The chain joins TRBV5-1 to TRBJ2-2; tentative D call: TRBD1 (5 bases). The CDR3 runs to 12 residues. Germline V CDR1 and CDR2: SGHRS, YFSETQ. V gave up 7 bases and J gave up 6 bases, with 10 bases separating them. The DNA for the CDR3 is TGCGCCAGCGGCAGGGATTCCGGGGAGCTGTTTTTT. Encoded protein: CASGRDSGELFF.

V is TRBV7-8 and J is TRBJ1-2; D call uncertain. The length of the CDR3 is 18 residues. Germline V lookup: CDR1 SGHVS, CDR2 FQNEAQ. V lost 7 bases to trimming and J lost 3 bases, with 27 bases between them. CDR3 sequence (DNA): TGTGCCAGCACCCATAGCGGGCTCTGGGGTACCGAGGACTATGGCTACACCTTC. The encoded protein is CASTHSGLWGTEDYGYTF.

The J gene is TRBJ2-3, the V gene TRBV28; 10 positions agree with TRBD2. The J segment lost 6 bases and the V segment lost 4 bases, leaving 10 bases of the junction unmatched. CDR3 length: 16 residues. Looked up from germline, CDR1 is MDHEN and CDR2 is SYDVKM. As DNA, the CDR3 is TGTGCCAGCAGTTCCACTCTAGCGGGGGCGCTTGATACGCAGTATTTT. As protein: CASSSTLAGALDTQYF.

The rearrangement uses TRBV12-3 or TRBV12-4 and TRBJ2-5, with D maybe TRBD1 (6 bases). V was shortened by 6 bases and J by 2 bases, with 10 bases between the two germline ends. This CDR3 region has 13 residues. Written as DNA, the CDR3 is TGTGCCAGCAGCCCTGGACAGCAAGAGACCCAGTACTTC. It encodes CASSPGQQETQYF.

This clone was seen once. The CDR3 is CASSLRRRGGRYEQYF. CDR3 nucleotides: TGTGCCAGCAGCTTAAGGCGGAGGGGGGGCCGCTACGAGCAGTACTTC. The V gene is TRBV11-2, the J gene TRBJ2-7; a possible D gene is TRBD2 (7 bases). The CDR3 has 16 residues. Per the germline V gene, CDR1 is SGHAT and CDR2 is FQNNGV. The V end lost 2 bases, the J end lost 3 bases, and 17 bases lay between the germline ends.

Note on this clone: The sample has other DNA sequences that encode this CDR3 too. The chain employs TRBV7-2 and TRBJ1-5, with a tentative D call TRBD1 (5 bases). The CDR3 runs to 14 residues. V lost 5 bases and J lost 0, with 8 bases in between. From germline, CDR1 is SGHTA and CDR2 FQGNSA. The CDR3 DNA reads TGTGCCAGCAGCCTCGACAGTAGCAATCAGCCCCAGCATTTT. This gives the protein CASSLDSSNQPQHF.

Only one count was recorded for this clone. The chain links TRBV5-5 to TRBJ1-5; no clear D. The CDR3 covers 15 residues. Per the germline V gene, CDR1 is SGHKS and CDR2 is YYEKEE (reference sequence). V shed 0 bases and J shed 5 bases, with 12 bases lying between them. The chain's CDR3 is CASSLAGLQYQPQHF. DNA of the CDR3: TGTGCCAGCAGCTTGGCTGGCTTACAGTATCAGCCCCAGCATTTT.

For the CDR3, the DNA is TGTGCCAGCAGCTTTACAGAAACCGGGGAGCTGTTTTTT. This encodes CASSFTETGELFF. The V and J genes are TRBV11-2 and TRBJ2-2, with D hard to call. This CDR3 has 13 amino acids. V was pared by 3 bases and J by 5 bases, with 7 bases between. The germline gives CDR1 SGHAT, CDR2 FQNNGV.

The CDR3 region has the DNA TGTGCCAGCAGTGTTAATGGCAGGGCGGGGGAGCAGTACTTC. Amino acids: CASSVNGRAGEQYF. The V and J genes are TRBV2 and TRBJ2-7, with D perhaps matching TRBD2 (6 bases). CDR3 size: 14 residues. Germline V lookup: CDR1 SNHLY, CDR2 FYNNEI. V lost 4 bases to trimming and J lost 7 bases, with 17 bases between them.

The genes are TRBV6-5 and TRBJ2-2; no clear D. The CDR3 extends over 14 amino acids. Germline V gives CDR1 MNHEY, CDR2 SVGAGI. V was shortened by 2 bases and J by 7 bases, with 11 bases between the two germline ends. The chain's CDR3 is CASSYLGSVGELFF. CDR3 nucleotide sequence: TGTGCCAGCAGTTACCTCGGGTCGGTCGGGGAGCTGTTTTTT.

The chain employs TRBV12-5 and TRBJ2-7; 10 bases match TRBD1. The germline V gene encodes CDR1 LGHNT and CDR2 FRNRAP. CDR3 length: 15 amino acids. The trim removed 6 bases at V and 6 bases at J, leaving 11 bases unmatched. CDR3 region: CASGTNDRGPAEQYF. In DNA form, the CDR3 reads TGTGCTAGTGGGACTAACGACAGGGGGCCGGCCGAGCAGTACTTC. The whole variable domain, filled in from reference TRBV12-5 and TRBJ2-7, reads DARVTQTPRHKVTEMGQEVTMRCQPILGHNTVFWYRQTMMQGLELLAYFRNRAPLDDSGMPKDRFSAEMPDATLATLKIQPSEPRDSAVYFCASGTNDRGPAEQYFGPGTRLTVT.

The rearrangement uses TRBV5-1 and TRBJ2-1; 9 nucleotides line up with TRBD2. In germline, CDR1 is SGHRS, CDR2 YFSETQ. This CDR3 is built from 15 residues. V shed 0 bases and J 9 bases; nucleotides not matched to a gene: 7. Written as DNA, the CDR3 is TGCGCCAGCAGCTTGGTGGCGGGGGGGCTTTTTGAGCAGTTCTTC. The encoded protein is CASSLVAGGLFEQFF.

This clone was recorded once. This chain connects TRBV6-1 to TRBJ1-5; possibly TRBD1 for D (6 bases). CDR3 length equals 22 residues. The germline gives CDR1 MNHNS, CDR2 SASEGT. V gave up 2 bases and J gave up 0 bases, with 29 bases separating them. Here the CDR3 DNA reads TGTGCCAGCAGTGAACGGAAAGAGGGGACAATCGGCGTGGGGAATAGCAATCAGCCCCAGCATTTT. It codes for CASSERKEGTIGVGNSNQPQHF.

The chain has TRBV7-9 and TRBJ1-1, with 8 bases matching TRBD1. The CDR3 has 13 amino acids. V dropped 5 bases and J dropped 3; count of bases not matched to a gene: 2. Germline V CDR1 and CDR2: SEHNR, FQNEAQ (reference sequence). CDR3 sequence: CASSPQGDTEAFF. CDR3 nucleotide sequence: TGTGCCAGCAGCCCACAGGGGGACACTGAAGCTTTCTTT.

The chain links TRBV30 to TRBJ2-5; 10 nucleotides line up with TRBD2. This CDR3 spans 13 amino acids. Germline V gives CDR1 GTSNPN, CDR2 SVGIG (reference sequence). V was clipped by 1 base and J by 4 bases; unmatched bases: 0. CDR3 in amino acids: CAWSGTSGETQYF. CDR3 nucleotide sequence: TGTGCCTGGAGTGGGACTAGCGGAGAGACCCAGTACTTC. Full variable domain (missing parts from reference TRBV30 and TRBJ2-5): SQTIHQWPATLVQPVGSPLSLECTVEGTSNPNLYWYRQAAGRGLQLLFYSVGIGQISSEVPQNLSASRPQDRQFILSSKKLLLSDSGFYLCAWSGTSGETQYFGPGTRLLVL.

The V call is TRBV6-6, the J call TRBJ2-1; D not certain. This CDR3 contains 12 residues. Germline assignment: CDR1 MNHNY and CDR2 SVGAGI (reference sequence). Trimming removed 0 bases from V and 7 bases from J, with 4 bases in between. The CDR3 is CASSYSQNEQFF. CDR3 DNA: TGTGCCAGCAGTTACTCGCAGAATGAGCAGTTCTTC.

The genes are TRBV6-5 and TRBJ1-3, with a tentative D call TRBD1 (5 bases). Trimming cost V 2 bases and J 4 bases, with 12 bases left between them. CDR1 and CDR2 (germline): MNHEY, SVGAGI. The CDR3 covers 15 residues. The CDR3 reads CASSYAAGSGNTIYF. The CDR3 DNA sequence: TGTGCCAGCAGTTACGCAGCAGGGTCCGGAAACACCATATATTTT.

V gene TRBV18 combines with J gene TRBJ2-1; 8 bases are a match to TRBD2. Germline CDR1 KGHSH, CDR2 LQKENI. The CDR3 is made up of 16 amino acids. Unmatched junction bases numbered 2, after V lost 1 base and J lost 0 bases. CDR3 sequence (DNA): TGTGCCAGCTCACCACAGCGGGGGAGCTCCTACAATGAGCAGTTCTTC. Translation: CASSPQRGSSYNEQFF.

Only one count was recorded for this clone. This sequence joins TRBV15 and TRBJ1-5; TRBD1 agrees at 7 bases. Germline values: CDR1 LNHNV, CDR2 YYDKDF (reference sequence). This CDR3 contains 16 residues. V was pared by 0 bases and J by 6 bases, with 8 bases of the junction left unmatched. CDR3 nucleotide sequence: TGTGCCACCAGCAGAGATAAGGGACAGATATTTCAGCCCCAGCATTTT. As protein: CATSRDKGQIFQPQHF.

This chain uses TRBV5-1 with TRBJ1-3; possible D gene TRBD1, 5 bases. The germline CDR1 and CDR2 sequences are SGHRS and YFSETQ. This CDR3 has 14 residues. V lost 4 bases, J lost 2 bases, and 10 bases lay in between. The CDR3 protein is CASSRTGTGNTIYF. For the CDR3, the DNA is TGCGCCAGCAGCCGAACAGGAACTGGAAACACCATATATTTT.

The chain joins TRBV5-1 to TRBJ1-2; TRBD1 matches 7 bases. Germline lookup yields CDR1 SGHRS and CDR2 YFSETQ. With V trimmed by 7 bases and J by 5 bases, 11 bases remained unmatched. This CDR3 region has 14 residues. CDR3 amino acids: CASGPGQTSYGYTF. The CDR3 nucleotides are TGCGCCAGCGGACCGGGACAGACCTCTTATGGCTACACCTTC. The entire variable domain, with the rest obtained from reference TRBV5-1 and TRBJ1-2, is as follows: KAGVTQTPRYLIKTRGQQVTLSCSPISGHRSVSWYQQTPGQGLQFLFEYFSETQRNKGNFPGRFSGRQFSNSRSEMNVSTLELGDSALYLCASGPGQTSYGYTFGSGTRLTVV.

The chain employs TRBV3-1 (or the pseudogene TRBV3-2) and TRBJ1-1; no clear D gene. Trimming left V 0 bases short and J 7 bases short, with 9 bases between. The CDR3 covers 13 residues. CDR1 is LGHDT, CDR2 YNNKEL, per germline (reference sequence). The CDR3 protein is CASSQDEKFEAFF. CDR3 DNA sequence: TGTGCCAGCAGCCAAGATGAGAAATTTGAAGCTTTCTTT.

Worth noting for this clone: Other DNA sequences in the same sample also yield this CDR3. This chain links TRBV29-1 with TRBJ2-5; 13 nucleotides match TRBD2. The CDR3 runs to 13 residues. Trimming at V came to 4 bases and at J to 5 bases, leaving 1 base not matched to a gene. Germline CDR1 reads SQVTM; CDR2 reads ANQGSEA. In DNA, the CDR3 is TGCAGCGTTGTGACTAGCGGGGGGGAGACCCAGTACTTC. Translation: CSVVTSGGETQYF.

The table lists this clone with a count of one. The rearrangement links TRBV15 to TRBJ1-5; D is undetermined. CDR1 is LNHNV, CDR2 YYDKDF, per germline (reference sequence). The CDR3 spans 13 residues. Trimming pared 10 bases from V and 0 bases from J, leaving 10 bases between. This CDR3 is CASSRFSNQPQHF. Written as DNA, the CDR3 is TGTGCCAGCTCACGGTTTAGCAATCAGCCCCAGCATTTT.